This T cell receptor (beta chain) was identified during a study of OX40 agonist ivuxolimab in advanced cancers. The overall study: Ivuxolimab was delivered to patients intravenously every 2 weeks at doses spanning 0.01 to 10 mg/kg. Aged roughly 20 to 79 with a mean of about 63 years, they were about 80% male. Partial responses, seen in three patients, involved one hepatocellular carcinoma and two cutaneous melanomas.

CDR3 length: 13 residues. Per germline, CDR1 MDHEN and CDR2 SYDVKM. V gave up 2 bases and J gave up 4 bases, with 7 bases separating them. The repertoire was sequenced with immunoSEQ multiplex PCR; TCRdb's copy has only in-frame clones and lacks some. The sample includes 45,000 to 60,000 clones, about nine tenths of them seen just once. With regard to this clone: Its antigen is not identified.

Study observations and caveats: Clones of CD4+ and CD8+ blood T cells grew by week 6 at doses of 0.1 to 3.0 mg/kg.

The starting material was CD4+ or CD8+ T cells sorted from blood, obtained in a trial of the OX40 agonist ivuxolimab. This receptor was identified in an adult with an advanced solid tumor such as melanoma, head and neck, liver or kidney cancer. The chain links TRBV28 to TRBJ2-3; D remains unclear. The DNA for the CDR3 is TGTGCCAGCAGTTTACGGGCCCCAGATACGCAGTATTTT. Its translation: CASSLRAPDTQYF.